One sample yielded the 27 T cell receptor beta chains listed below, sequenced in a study of T cell changes during pregnancy in multiple sclerosis (dated by TCRdb to the late 2010s). Libraries were built with the immunoSEQ multiplex PCR assay. The table comes from immuneACCESS by way of TCRdb, which keeps in-frame sequences with V and J called. Part of the clones is missing from these tables; in studies checked, under half for an unresolved V gene and the rest for unknown reasons. The sample contains roughly 53,000 clones, around 91% of them found a single time. Together, the top ten hold about 0.36% of the sample. The input for sequencing was CD4+ T cells from peripheral blood mononuclear cells, taken in the second trimester of pregnancy. The origin of the receptors is a female donor in good health, enrolled as a control in a pregnancy study.

The chain links TRBV29-1 to TRBJ1-1; the D is unclear. The length of the CDR3 is 13 residues. Trimming took 5 bases from V and 1 from J, leaving 11 bases between them. Germline CDR1 and CDR2: SQVTM and ANQGSEA. The CDR3 reads CSVRITPNTEAFF. The DNA of the CDR3 is TGCAGCGTTCGAATTACACCGAACACTGAAGCTTTCTTT.

This sequence joins TRBV18 and TRBJ2-3; weak D call: TRBD2 (6 bases). Germline CDR1 reads KGHSH; CDR2 reads LQKENI. V was clipped by 6 bases and J by 4 bases, with 11 bases between them. This CDR3 spans 13 amino acids. The CDR3 region is CASSGTSSDTQYF. For the CDR3, the DNA is TGTGCCAGCTCCGGGACTTCTTCAGATACGCAGTATTTT.

The chain employs TRBV19 and TRBJ1-1; D ambiguous. Germline-derived CDR1 and CDR2 are LNHDA and SQIVND (reference sequence). The CDR3 contains 13 residues. Trimming stripped 7 bases from V and 1 base from J, with 10 bases between. The DNA of the CDR3 is TGTGCCAGTACCCCCCACAAGAACACTGAAGCTTTCTTT. Protein: CASTPHKNTEAFF.

The gene calls are TRBV10-3 and TRBJ2-2, with a possible D match to TRBD1 (5 bases). Trimming took off 6 bases at V and 5 bases at J, with 13 bases between the two ends. The CDR3 is made up of 14 amino acids. Germline CDR1 reads ENHRY; CDR2 reads SYGVKD. CDR3 amino acids: CAISVREGTGELFF. DNA for the CDR3: TGTGCCATCAGCGTCAGGGAAGGTACCGGGGAGCTGTTTTTT.

V gene TRBV19 combines with J gene TRBJ2-5; 7 bases are a match to TRBD1. The DNA end is more similar to TRBJ2-7, so the J call may be wrong. The germline V gene encodes CDR1 LNHDA and CDR2 SQIVND (reference sequence). The CDR3 covers 14 residues. DNA for the CDR3: TGTGCCAGTAGTACCCCGGGACAGTTCTACGAGCAGTACTTC. It encodes CASSTPGQFYEQYF.

J is TRBJ2-3 and V is TRBV7-9; D remains unclear. This CDR3 has 11 residues. Germline V gene sequence: CDR1 SEHNR, CDR2 FQNEAQ (reference sequence). The V end lost 2 bases, the J end lost 6 bases, and 3 bases lay between the germline ends. CDR3 nucleotides: TGTGCCAGCAGCTTACGGGATACGCAGTATTTT. Its protein is CASSLRDTQYF.

The CDR3 nucleotides read TGTGCCATCAGAGAGACAGGGGGAGACCGGACTGAAGCTTTCTTT. Its protein is CAIRETGGDRTEAFF. The chain joins TRBV27 to TRBJ1-1; 9 bases align to TRBD1. The CDR3 extends over 15 amino acids. Germline CDR1 reads MNHEY; CDR2 reads SMNVEV (reference sequence). With 10 bases clipped from V and 5 bases from J, the junction kept 14 bases outside the gene matches.

This chain links TRBV18 with TRBJ2-7; 9 bases agree with TRBD1. Germline CDR1 KGHSH, CDR2 LQKENI. This CDR3 comprises 14 residues. V lost 3 bases and J lost 6; bases outside the gene matches: 6. This CDR3 reads CASSPQQGASEQYF. The CDR3 DNA follows: TGTGCCAGCTCACCGCAACAGGGGGCGAGCGAGCAGTACTTC.

V usage is TRBV14 and J usage is TRBJ1-6, with D uncertain. Germline values: CDR1 SGHDN, CDR2 FVKESK. V dropped 2 bases and J dropped 9 bases, with 8 bases sitting between them. The CDR3 has 13 amino acids. CDR3 protein: CASSQLGGSPLHF. For the CDR3, the DNA is TGTGCCAGCAGCCAACTAGGAGGTTCACCCCTCCACTTT.

This clone appeared a few times. The chain recombines TRBV6-6 with TRBJ1-1; 7 positions agree with TRBD1. This CDR3 has 15 amino acids. With V trimmed by 5 bases and J by 2 bases, 8 bases remained unmatched. Germline V lookup: CDR1 MNHNY, CDR2 SVGAGI (reference sequence). The CDR3 spells CASSPTGQANTEAFF. DNA of the CDR3: TGTGCCAGCAGTCCGACTGGACAGGCCAACACTGAAGCTTTCTTT.

The CDR3 coding sequence is TGTGCCAGTAGTATAGTCGGCTATGGCTACACCTTC. Translated: CASSIVGYGYTF. The V and J genes are TRBV19 and TRBJ1-2; D unresolved. CDR1 and CDR2 from the germline V gene are LNHDA and SQIVND (reference sequence). CDR3 length: 12 residues. Trimming removed 1 base at V and 4 bases at J, with 4 bases between.

This chain joins TRBV11-1 and TRBJ1-5; the match to TRBD1 covers 8 bases. V was clipped by 1 base and J by 13 bases; unmatched bases: 6. Germline CDR1 and CDR2: SGHAT and FQDESV (reference sequence). The CDR3 sequence is 13 residues long. As DNA, the CDR3 is TGTGCCAGCAGCTTAGATGCGGACAGGGAGCAGCATTTT. Its translation: CASSLDADREQHF.

This clone was detected only once. V is TRBV12-5 and J is TRBJ2-5; D uncertain. CDR1 and CDR2 from the germline V gene are LGHNT and FRNRAP. V gave up 6 bases and J gave up 6 bases, with 14 bases separating them. The CDR3 runs 13 residues. CDR3 loop: CASGFKEQKTQYF. DNA for the CDR3: TGTGCTAGTGGCTTTAAAGAACAAAAGACCCAGTACTTC.

The chain combines TRBV4-3 with TRBJ2-5; no firm D call. V was trimmed by 4 bases and J by 1 base, leaving 7 bases between them. CDR3 length: 13 amino acids. CDR1 and CDR2 (germline): LGHNA, YSLEER. The CDR3 spells CASSLAAQETQYF. CDR3 nucleotides: TGCGCCAGCAGCCTCGCGGCCCAAGAGACCCAGTACTTC.

The chain recombines TRBV4-2 with TRBJ1-6, with unresolved D. Trimming cost V 0 bases and J 11 bases, with 8 bases left between them. Germline V gene data show CDR1 as LGHNA and CDR2 as YNFKEQ. The CDR3 has 13 residues. In DNA, the CDR3 is TGTGCCAGCAGCCAAGATAGCGGGACACCCCTCCACTTT. Translated, it gives CASSQDSGTPLHF.

The genes are TRBV7-2 and TRBJ1-2; TRBD1 aligns across 7 bases. Losses at the gene ends were 3 bases for V and 3 bases for J; bases not matched to a gene: 7. The CDR3 sequence is 15 residues long. CDR1 and CDR2 from the germline V gene are SGHTA and FQGNSA. Here the CDR3 reads CASSLSGQGDYGYTF. DNA for the CDR3: TGTGCCAGCAGCTTGTCCGGCCAGGGGGACTATGGCTACACCTTC. Based on the CDR3 plus reference TRBV7-2 and TRBJ1-2, the full variable domain is GAGVSQSPSNKVTEKGKDVELRCDPISGHTALYWYRQSLGQGLEFLIYFQGNSAPDKSGLPSDRFSAERTGGSVSTLTIQRTQQEDSAVYLCASSLSGQGDYGYTFGSGTRLTVV.

This rearrangement joins TRBV5-1 to TRBJ2-2; 8 bases fit TRBD1. This CDR3 has 16 residues. Germline CDR1 SGHRS, CDR2 YFSETQ. After removal of 0 bases from V and 7 bases from J, the junction contained 8 bases not matched to a gene. Written as DNA, the CDR3 is TGCGCCAGCAGCTTGGTCGCCAGGGGGCCGGTCGGGGAGCTGTTTTTT. As protein: CASSLVARGPVGELFF.

The V and J genes are TRBV9 and TRBJ2-5; 9 bases agree with TRBD2. The CDR3 contains 16 residues. J gave up 4 bases and V 0 bases, and 7 bases lay outside the gene matches. CDR1 SGDLS and CDR2 YYNGEE come from the germline V gene. The CDR3 region is CASSVGGAGGLETQYF. The CDR3 region has the DNA TGTGCCAGCAGCGTAGGGGGAGCGGGGGGCTTAGAGACCCAGTACTTC.

V usage is TRBV5-1 and J usage is TRBJ2-3; possible D gene TRBD2, 5 bases. Trimming left V 2 bases short and J 6 bases short, with 19 bases between. CDR3 length: 16 residues. Germline CDR1 SGHRS, CDR2 YFSETQ. CDR3 residues: CASSFSSAPGSDTQYF. The CDR3 region has the DNA TGCGCCAGCAGCTTTTCTTCTGCACCGGGGTCGGATACGCAGTATTTT. Full variable domain (rest looked up from reference TRBV5-1 and TRBJ2-3): KAGVTQTPRYLIKTRGQQVTLSCSPISGHRSVSWYQQTPGQGLQFLFEYFSETQRNKGNFPGRFSGRQFSNSRSEMNVSTLELGDSALYLCASSFSSAPGSDTQYFGPGTRLTVL.

The V gene is TRBV7-8, the J gene TRBJ1-5; perhaps TRBD1 as D (5 bases). The CDR3 covers 12 residues. Germline-derived CDR1 and CDR2 are SGHVS and FQNEAQ. The V end lost 1 base, the J end lost 9 bases, and 7 bases lay between the germline ends. As DNA, the CDR3 is TGTGCCAGCAGCTTAGGGGGGGGGCCCCAGCATTTT. Translating it yields CASSLGGGPQHF.

This chain connects TRBV9 to TRBJ2-1; tentative D call: TRBD2 (6 bases). This CDR3 is 13 amino acids long. Germline CDR1 SGDLS, CDR2 YYNGEE. V gave up 2 bases and J gave up 8 bases, with 11 bases separating them. The CDR3 here is CASSVLTGDEQFF. The DNA for the CDR3 is TGTGCCAGCAGCGTCCTAACGGGGGATGAGCAGTTCTTC.

The chain is built from TRBV30 and TRBJ1-4; the D gene is possibly TRBD1 (5 bases). V lost 1 base and J lost 5, with 14 bases in between. The CDR3 runs 15 residues. Per germline, CDR1 GTSNPN and CDR2 SVGIG (reference sequence). CDR3 nucleotide sequence: TGTGCCTGGAGTGCCATGGGGGGGGAGAATGAAAAACTGTTTTTT. This codes for CAWSAMGGENEKLFF.

This chain connects TRBV18 to TRBJ2-2; 10 nucleotides line up with TRBD2. Unmatched junction bases numbered 1, after V lost 0 bases and J lost 0 bases. The CDR3 runs 17 residues. Germline V gene sequence: CDR1 KGHSH, CDR2 LQKENI. CDR3 nucleotide sequence: TGTGCCAGCTCACCACCCACTAGCGGGGCGAACACCGGGGAGCTGTTTTTT. This gives the protein CASSPPTSGANTGELFF.

The table lists this clone with a few counts. This chain links TRBV2 with TRBJ2-2; the match to TRBD1 covers 8 bases. Looked up from germline, CDR1 is SNHLY and CDR2 is FYNNEI. V shed 4 bases, J shed 6 bases, and the junction held 4 bases outside the gene matches. The length of the CDR3 is 14 residues. The CDR3 nucleotides read TGTGCCAGCAGTGGGGAGACAGGGGCCGGGGAGCTGTTTTTT. Translating gives CASSGETGAGELFF.

The V call is TRBV19, the J call TRBJ2-1, with TRBD1 identical over 8 bases. From germline, CDR1 is LNHDA and CDR2 SQIVND (reference sequence). The CDR3 contains 16 residues. V lost 3 bases to trimming and J lost 4 bases; unmatched junction nucleotides: 8. The chain's CDR3 is CASSIDRGSRYNEQFF. The CDR3 DNA follows: TGTGCCAGTAGTATCGACAGGGGATCGCGATACAATGAGCAGTTCTTC.

The chain joins TRBV4-1 to TRBJ2-5, with 9 nucleotides matching TRBD2. This CDR3 is 16 amino acids long. Unmatched junction bases numbered 6, after V lost 0 bases and J lost 4 bases. From germline, CDR1 is MGHRA and CDR2 YSYEKL. The CDR3 nucleotides are TGCGCCAGCAGCCAAGAAAAGCGGGGGGCCGGAGAGACCCAGTACTTC. It yields the protein CASSQEKRGAGETQYF.

The V gene is TRBV30, the J gene TRBJ1-1; D unclear. The CDR3 covers 14 residues. The germline V gene encodes CDR1 GTSNPN and CDR2 SVGIG (reference sequence). The V and J ends lost 3 bases and 1 base respectively, with 12 bases between them. The CDR3 sequence: CAWRIPGANTEAFF. In DNA, the CDR3 is TGTGCCTGGAGGATCCCGGGAGCGAACACTGAAGCTTTCTTT. Variable domain in full (rest from reference TRBV30 and TRBJ1-1): SQTIHQWPATLVQPVGSPLSLECTVEGTSNPNLYWYRQAAGRGLQLLFYSVGIGQISSEVPQNLSASRPQDRQFILSSKKLLLSDSGFYLCAWRIPGANTEAFFGQGTRLTVV.